The rows below give T cell receptor beta chains drawn from one sample of a study of blood T cell repertoires in COVID-19. Profiling relied on immunoSEQ multiplex PCR, and the TCRdb table lists in-frame clones only, not all of them. The data show 65,000 to 90,000 clones, 83% seen once. The sequencing input was peripheral blood. The receptors derive from a woman older than 75 with acute or convalescent COVID-19. CDR3s include the opening cysteine and the closing phenylalanine or tryptophan. Fields, in order: J gene, V gene, clone size, D gene, CDR3 DNA, CDR3 protein. D genes are given only for firm matches. For some rows the clone size is stated as once, few or many, or as a class when expanded; others skip it.

>TRBJ2-3|TRBV7-9|-|-
TGTGCCAGAGGCGGGGGCGGCACAGATACGCAGTATTTT
CARGGGGTDTQYF
>TRBJ2-5|TRBV2|-|TRBD1
TGTGCCAACATAACAGGGGAACAAGAGACCCAGTACTTC
CANITGEQETQYF
>TRBJ2-3|TRBV5-4|-|TRBD2
TGTGCCAGCAACGCGGGAGGAATGGATACGCAGTATTTT
CASNAGGMDTQYF
>TRBJ2-5|TRBV5-4|-|TRBD2
TGTGCCAGCAGCTCCGGGCTAGCGGGCGTCCAAGAGACCCAGTACTTC
CASSSGLAGVQETQYF
>TRBJ1-1|TRBV12-3/TRBV12-4|-|-
TGTGCCAGCGGCAAGAGGTCGAACACTGAAGCTTTCTTT
CASGKRSNTEAFF
>TRBJ1-1|TRBV7-9|-|TRBD1
TGTGCCAGCAGCTTAGCGCCGGGACAGGGGAACACTGAAGCTTTCTTT
CASSLAPGQGNTEAFF
>TRBJ2-2|TRBV24-1|-|-
TGTGCCACCAGTGACCCCTGGCAGGGTAACGACGCCGGGGAGCTGTTTTTT
CATSDPWQGNDAGELFF
>TRBJ1-4|TRBV7-9|-|TRBD1
TGTGCCAGCAGCTTGGTGACAGGGGCGGATGAAAAACTGTTTTTT
CASSLVTGADEKLFF
>TRBJ2-3|TRBV5-4|-|TRBD2
TGTGCCAGCAGCTTGGAAGCGGGACGCACAGATACGCAGTATTTT
CASSLEAGRTDTQYF
>TRBJ2-1|TRBV6-5|-|TRBD2
TGTGCCAGTAAGCTAGCGGGAGAATCTGAGCAGTTCTTC
CASKLAGESEQFF
>TRBJ2-5|TRBV7-2|-|-
TGTGCCAGCAGCTTAGAGGCGGGAGAGACCCAGTACTTC
CASSLEAGETQYF
>TRBJ2-1|TRBV5-1|-|TRBD2
TGCGCCAGCAGCTTGTCTACTCTAGCGGGGGACAATGAGCAGTTCTTC
CASSLSTLAGDNEQFF
>TRBJ2-3|TRBV7-2|few|-
TGTGCCAGCAGCCCTATTAGTTTGGGCACAGATACGCAGTATTTT
CASSPISLGTDTQYF
>TRBJ2-1|TRBV7-9|-|TRBD2
TGTGCCAGCAGTTTTAAGCGGGGTGCTCTAGGAACTGAGCAGTTCTTC
CASSFKRGALGTEQFF
>TRBJ1-1|TRBV7-9|-|-
TGTGCCAGCCATCAGACAGCGAACACTGAAGCTTTCTTT
CASHQTANTEAFF
>TRBJ2-1|TRBV5-1|-|TRBD1
TGCGCCAGCAGCTTGGGTACAGGGGTCTCCTACAATGAGCAGTTCTTC
CASSLGTGVSYNEQFF
>TRBJ1-6|TRBV3-1/TRBV3-2|once|-
TGTGCCAGCAGCCAATGGGAGTATAATTCACCCCTCCACTTT
CASSQWEYNSPLHF
>TRBJ2-7|TRBV7-9|once|TRBD1
TGTGCCAGCAGCCAGGGGGCCTACGAGCAGTACTTC
CASSQGAYEQYF
>TRBJ2-7|TRBV5-1|-|-
TGCGCCAGCAGCTTGGGAGGACTCGAGCAGTACTTC
CASSLGGLEQYF
>TRBJ2-5|TRBV24-1|-|TRBD1
TGTGCCACGAGGGGGGACAGGGAAGAGACCCAGTACTTC
CATRGDREETQYF
>TRBJ2-1|TRBV7-9|-|-
TGTGCCAGCAGCTTTGGAATGGACACTGAGCAGTTCTTC
CASSFGMDTEQFF
>TRBJ2-5|TRBV2|-|TRBD1
TGTGCCAGCAGTGTCCCGGGACAGGGGCTAGAGACCCAGTACTTC
CASSVPGQGLETQYF
>TRBJ2-2|TRBV6-6|-|TRBD1
TGTGCCAGCAGTCGGCGGACAGGGGGGGGAACAAACACCGGGGAGCTGTTTTTT
CASSRRTGGGTNTGELFF
>TRBJ2-4|TRBV29-1|-|-
TGCAGCGCCGACCCGACAGGAGTGAACAACCAAAACATTCAGTACTTC
CSADPTGVNNQNIQYF